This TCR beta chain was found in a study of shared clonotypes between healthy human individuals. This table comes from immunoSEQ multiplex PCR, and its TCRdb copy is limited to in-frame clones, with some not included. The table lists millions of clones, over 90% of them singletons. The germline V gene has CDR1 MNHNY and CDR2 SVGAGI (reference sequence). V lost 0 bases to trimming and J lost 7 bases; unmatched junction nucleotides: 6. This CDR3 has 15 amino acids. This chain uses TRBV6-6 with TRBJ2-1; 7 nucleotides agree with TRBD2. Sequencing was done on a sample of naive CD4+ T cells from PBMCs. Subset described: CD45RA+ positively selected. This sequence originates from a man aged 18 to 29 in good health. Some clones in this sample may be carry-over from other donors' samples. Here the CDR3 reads CASSYSGGRRNEQFF. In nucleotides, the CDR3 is TGTGCCAGCAGTTACTCTGGCGGGAGAAGGAATGAGCAGTTCTTC.